This T cell receptor beta chain comes out of a study of T-cell memory formation after mild COVID-19. Points from the study as a whole: Chiefly within CM and EM were the contracting CD4+ clones; CD8+ ones were within EMRA.

This clonotype was recorded a few times. What it recognizes is unknown. TCRdb re-derived calls from the 5' RACE reads in MiXCR, one entry per CDR3 protein. The sample has approximately 45,000 distinct CDR3 sequences, less than 8% seen once. Sequencing used PBMCs or a T cell subset sorted from them (not recorded which). The TCR sequence derives from an adult who had mild COVID-19 (a few samples of this study predate the infection). Cell type and time point are not known.

CDR3 residues: CASTEGWGNTEAFF. The CDR3 region has the DNA TGTGCCAGCACAGAAGGTTGGGGGAACACTGAAGCTTTCTTT. The V gene is TRBV5-6, the J gene TRBJ1-1; no clear D gene. This CDR3 is 14 amino acids long. V was trimmed by 6 bases and J by 1 base, leaving 13 bases between them. The germline gives CDR1 SGHDT, CDR2 YYEEEE. The full variable domain, in which reference TRBV5-6 and TRBJ1-1 provide the parts outside the CDR3, is DAGVTQSPTHLIKTRGQQVTLRCSPKSGHDTVSWYQQALGQGPQFIFQYYEEEERQRGNFPDRFSGHQFPNYSSELNVNALLLGDSALYLCASTEGWGNTEAFFGQGTRLTVV.